Detailed here is one T cell receptor (beta chain). These data come from a study of T-cell reconstitution after alpha-beta-depleted transplantation in children. Preparation of the TCRbeta library used unique molecular identifiers. TCRdb fed the PCR reads into MiXCR, producing one record per CDR3 protein. Altogether almost 500,000 distinct CDR3 sequences are present, approximately 12% being singletons, with the ten largest covering about 5.4%. Germline CDR1 and CDR2: DFQATT and SNEGSKA (reference sequence). This CDR3 contains 20 residues. V gave up 5 bases and J gave up 1 base; unmatched junction bases: 16.

This receptor was obtained from a human donor who donated a stem cell graft to a child with combined immunodeficiency. The chain is built from TRBV20-1 and TRBJ2-3, with 15 bases lining up with TRBD2. The input for sequencing was PBMCs from the stem cell graft donor, taken from the stem cell graft. CDR3 coding DNA: TGCAGTGCTTCCTCAGAAGGACTAGCGGGGGGGCCTACGGGCACAGATACGCAGTATTTT. Translation gives CSASSEGLAGGPTGTDTQYF.